The rows below give T cell receptor beta chains drawn from one sample of a study of T-cell memory formation after mild COVID-19. One entry per CDR3 protein results from TCRdb running MiXCR on the 5' RACE reads. The data contain roughly 130,000 distinct CDR3 sequences, roughly 15% of them seen just once; the ten biggest clones take up around 13%. Sample: PBMCs or a T cell subset sorted from them (not recorded which). All receptors derive from an adult woman who had mild COVID-19 (a few samples of this study predate the infection). Cell type and time point are not known. Each CDR3 is given with its conserved first and last residue. Each record gives: J gene, V gene, CDR3 protein.

TRBJ2-2,TRBV19,CASSIKTANTGELFF
TRBJ2-1,TRBV4-1,CASSQVWDEQFF
TRBJ1-1,TRBV9,CASSVIMNTEAFF
TRBJ2-7,TRBV3-1,CASSQAAGVLEQYF
TRBJ1-6,TRBV6-5,CASSPRIRQGLGSPLHF
TRBJ2-1,TRBV7-8,CASSFNNEQFF
TRBJ1-5,TRBV7-9,CASSLQTQPQHF
TRBJ2-7,TRBV6-2/TRBV6-3,CASSFRFPYEQYF
TRBJ2-5,TRBV27,CASSLIATRETQYF
TRBJ2-5,TRBV29-1,CSVEARDRGYQETQYF
TRBJ1-1,TRBV7-9,CASRPAGPNTEAFF
TRBJ1-1,TRBV5-1,CASSQSDRYEAFF
TRBJ2-7,TRBV4-3,CASSRGLAGGLSSYEQYF
TRBJ2-7,TRBV2,CATSGLAGPTDEQYF
TRBJ2-7,TRBV5-7,CASSERNEQYF
TRBJ2-1,TRBV23-1,CASSQPRASGEEQFF
TRBJ2-3,TRBV19,CASSVGTRTDTQYF
TRBJ1-3,TRBV6-6,CASSGQGAAGGNTIYF
TRBJ1-5,TRBV27,CASPSGGHNQPQHF
TRBJ2-7,TRBV20-1,CSATDDSYEQYF
TRBJ2-1,TRBV3-1,CASSRGVYEQFF
TRBJ2-2,TRBV3-1,CASSQYGTSGGTNTGELFF
TRBJ2-2,TRBV5-1,CASSLALAETGELFF
TRBJ1-2,TRBV14,CASSPTEGHYGYTF